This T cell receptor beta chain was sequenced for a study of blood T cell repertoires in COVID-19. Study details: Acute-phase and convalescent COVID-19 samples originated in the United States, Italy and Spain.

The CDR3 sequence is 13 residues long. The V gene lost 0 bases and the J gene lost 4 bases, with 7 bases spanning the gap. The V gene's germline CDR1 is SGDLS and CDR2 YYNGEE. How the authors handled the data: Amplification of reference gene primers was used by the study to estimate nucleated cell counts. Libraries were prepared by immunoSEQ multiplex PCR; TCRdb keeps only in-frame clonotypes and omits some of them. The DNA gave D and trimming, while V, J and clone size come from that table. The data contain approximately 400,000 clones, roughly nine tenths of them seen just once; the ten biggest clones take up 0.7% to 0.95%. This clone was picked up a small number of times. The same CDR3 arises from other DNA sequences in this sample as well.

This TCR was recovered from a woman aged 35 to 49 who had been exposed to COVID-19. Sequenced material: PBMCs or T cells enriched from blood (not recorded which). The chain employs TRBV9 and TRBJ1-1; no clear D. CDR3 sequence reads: CASSVGGSTEAFF. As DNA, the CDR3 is TGTGCCAGCAGCGTAGGAGGGAGCACTGAAGCTTTCTTT.